There are a few counts of the clone carrying this T cell receptor beta chain. Its antigen remains unidentified. The sample belongs to a study of blood T cells in healthy people across ages. Study-wide context: Template-switching capture recovered about one barcoded beta molecule per two T cells.

Next came a second PCR, run for roughly 6 to 11 cycles, which used a sample-barcoded 5' primer along with a J-beta primer mix. Via MiXCR, TCRdb re-called the 5' RACE reads, giving one row per CDR3 protein. The sample records fewer than 2,000,000 distinct CDR3 sequences, almost 35% being singletons. The V gene end was trimmed by 6 bases and the J gene end by 6 bases; junction bases not matched to a gene: 6. The CDR3 runs to 13 residues. Study observations and caveats: Samples with more naive T cells showed higher observed beta diversity. Diversity was higher, and naive CD4+ cells more numerous, in long-lived donors than in aged donors.

This TCR derives from a woman aged 25 to 39 in good health. Sequencing used blood. V is TRBV12-3 or TRBV12-4 and J is TRBJ1-1; the match to TRBD1 covers 8 bases. CDR3 in amino acids: CASRPAQGAEAFF. CDR3 DNA: TGTGCCAGCAGGCCCGCACAGGGGGCTGAAGCTTTCTTT.